This entry describes one T cell receptor beta chain. The germline gives CDR1 SGHRS, CDR2 YFSETQ. V was shortened by 2 bases and J by 8 bases, with 14 bases between the two germline ends. CDR3 length: 14 amino acids. The data are from a study of CD8+ T cells in alopecia areata. TCR sequencing used cDNA made by reverse transcription of extracted RNA. TCRdb's copy holds only in-frame clones and misses some; the assay was immunoSEQ multiplex PCR. The sample lists 65,000 to 95,000 clones, 51% occurring once. Input material: NKG2D-high CD8+ T cells sorted from blood. This chain joins TRBV5-1 and TRBJ2-1, with D tentatively TRBD1 or TRBD2 (6 bases each). The source of this sequence is a human donor with alopecia areata. Written as DNA, the CDR3 is TGCGCCAGCAGCTTCGGGGGCGAGGGGGATGAGCAGTTCTTC. It specifies CASSFGGEGDEQFF.